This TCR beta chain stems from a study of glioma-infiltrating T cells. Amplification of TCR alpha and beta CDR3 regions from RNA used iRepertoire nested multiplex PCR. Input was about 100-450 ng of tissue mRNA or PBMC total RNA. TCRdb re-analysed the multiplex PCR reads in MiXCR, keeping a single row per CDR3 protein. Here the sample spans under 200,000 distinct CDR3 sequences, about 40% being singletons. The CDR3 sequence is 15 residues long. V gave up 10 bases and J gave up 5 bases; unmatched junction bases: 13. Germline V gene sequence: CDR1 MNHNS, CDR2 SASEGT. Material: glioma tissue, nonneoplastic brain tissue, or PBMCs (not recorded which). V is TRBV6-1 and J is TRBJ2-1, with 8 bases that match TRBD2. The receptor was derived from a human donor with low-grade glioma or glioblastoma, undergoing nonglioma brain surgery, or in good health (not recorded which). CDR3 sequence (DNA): TGTGCCACCAAGGCAGTTGCGGGGGGAGACAATGAGCAGTTCTTC. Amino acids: CATKAVAGGDNEQFF.